The 16 T cell receptor beta chains reported below all come from one sample, sequenced in a study of T cells in Graves' hyperthyroidism and ophthalmopathy. RNA transcripts gave rise to amplified TCR beta CDR3 regions. RT-PCR in the first round (using the HTBI primer set) targeted the TCR CDR3. TCRdb ran MiXCR on the multiplex PCR reads and lists one entry per CDR3 protein. The table has about 840,000 distinct CDR3 sequences, 38% seen once. Sequenced input: blood. These TCRs come from a man younger than 35 with Graves' hyperthyroidism.

The genes are TRBV7-2 and TRBJ1-6, with 10 bases lining up with TRBD1. The junction had 16 bases not matched to a gene; V was cut back by 5 bases and J by 18 bases. Germline V gene lookup returns CDR1 SGHTA and CDR2 FQGNSA. CDR3 size: 15 residues. Written as DNA, the CDR3 is TGTGCCAGCAGCGTCAGACAGGGGGCCGCCGGAACCCCCCACTTT. Residues: CASSVRQGAAGTPHF.

This clonotype was observed a few times. V usage is TRBV25-1 and J usage is TRBJ1-2; no clear D gene. The V end lost 0 bases, the J end lost 5 bases, and 13 bases lay between the germline ends. The CDR3 extends over 15 amino acids. Germline CDR1 MGHDK, CDR2 SYGVNS. The CDR3 loop reads CASSEYKGLSYGYTF. For the CDR3, the DNA is TGTGCCAGCAGTGAATATAAGGGTCTCAGTTATGGCTACACCTTC.

In this sample, this clonotype turned up a few times. This chain connects TRBV9 to TRBJ2-2; 9 bases match TRBD1. The CDR3 sequence is 15 residues long. CDR1 SGDLS and CDR2 YYNGEE come from the germline V gene. The ends lost 2 bases at V and 6 bases at J; junction bases unmatched: 5. The CDR3 region is CASSVSGQGAGELFF. The CDR3 coding sequence is TGTGCCAGCAGCGTGTCGGGACAGGGCGCCGGGGAGCTGTTTTTT.

V usage is TRBV18 and J usage is TRBJ1-2, with D unresolved. Germline V gives CDR1 KGHSH, CDR2 LQKENI. The V and J ends lost 4 bases and 2 bases respectively, with 11 bases between them. The CDR3 runs 14 residues. As DNA, the CDR3 is TGTGCCAGCTCACTCATACTTGACAACTATGGCTACACCTTC. Protein product: CASSLILDNYGYTF.

The chain recombines TRBV20-1 with TRBJ1-4, with TRBD1 identical over 8 bases. The CDR3 consists of 13 residues. Trimming at V came to 6 bases and at J to 6 bases, leaving 6 bases not matched to a gene. CDR1 is DFQATT, CDR2 SNEGSKA, per germline (reference sequence). DNA for the CDR3: TGCAGTGCCTGGATGACAGGGGATGAAAAACTGTTTTTT. It is translated as CSAWMTGDEKLFF.

The rearrangement uses TRBV6-1 and TRBJ2-7; 11 bases fit TRBD2. Germline CDR1 MNHNS, CDR2 SASEGT. V dropped 6 bases and J dropped 1; count of bases not matched to a gene: 8. The CDR3 sequence is 16 residues long. CDR3 protein: CASSQDGLAGSYEQYF. The DNA for the CDR3 is TGTGCCAGCAGCCAGGACGGACTAGCGGGTTCCTACGAGCAGTACTTC.

Ten or more counts support this clonotype. The chain joins TRBV29-1 to TRBJ1-1; D not certain. Germline CDR1 reads SQVTM; CDR2 reads ANQGSEA. The CDR3 loop spans 12 amino acids. V was clipped by 4 bases and J by 0 bases, with 6 bases between them. As DNA, the CDR3 is TGCAGCGTTGGGCAGATGAACACTGAAGCTTTCTTT. As protein: CSVGQMNTEAFF.

As for this clonotype: A junction end diverges from the germline sequence, so it may reflect a read error. The rearrangement uses TRBV4-1 and TRBJ1-6; 7 bases are shared with TRBD1. Germline CDR1 reads MGHRA; CDR2 reads YSYEKL. The CDR3 contains 15 residues. The DNA of the CDR3 is TGTGCCAGCAGCCAAGAGCGGGACAGTTATTCACCCCTCCACTTT. This encodes CASSQERDSYSPLHF.

The genes are TRBV7-9 and TRBJ2-5; possibly TRBD2 for D (5 bases). Germline assignment: CDR1 SEHNR and CDR2 FQNEAQ (reference sequence). V was shortened by 0 bases and J by 5 bases, with 10 bases between the two germline ends. This CDR3 has 14 residues. The CDR3 DNA reads as TGTGCCAGCAGCTTAGCGCAACGGGATGAGACCCAGTACTTC. Protein: CASSLAQRDETQYF.

The chain combines TRBV6-1 with TRBJ1-2; possible D gene TRBD1, 5 bases. The V end lost 7 bases, the J end lost 6 bases, and 21 bases lay between the germline ends. Germline V gene sequence: CDR1 MNHNS, CDR2 SASEGT. CDR3 size: 15 residues. CDR3 coding DNA: TGTGCCAGCACCGGGGGTACGGCAGGGTCGGATGGCTACACCTTC. Its translation: CASTGGTAGSDGYTF.

The chain employs TRBV2 and TRBJ2-7, with 8 bases that match TRBD1. The CDR3 is 15 amino acids. Germline V lookup: CDR1 SNHLY, CDR2 FYNNEI. Trimming cost V 8 bases and J 5 bases; bases outside gene matches: 14. CDR3 amino acids: CASPPGPGQGHEQYF. CDR3 nucleotide sequence: TGTGCCAGCCCTCCAGGTCCAGGACAGGGCCACGAGCAGTACTTC.

The table lists this clonotype with a few counts. The gene calls are TRBV19 and TRBJ2-7; D is unresolved. The V gene lost 6 bases and the J gene lost 0 bases, with 12 bases spanning the gap. Germline V lookup: CDR1 LNHDA, CDR2 SQIVND (reference sequence). The CDR3 totals 14 residues. CDR3 nucleotides: TGTGCCAGTAGCACCCAGGTATCCTCCTACGAGCAGTACTTC. Its protein product is CASSTQVSSYEQYF.

This clonotype was seen more than once but under ten times. This chain uses TRBV12-3 or TRBV12-4 with TRBJ1-5; D perhaps matches TRBD1 (5 bases). Trimming removed 6 bases at V and 7 bases at J, with 19 bases between. The CDR3 length is 15 residues. The CDR3 here is CASSRSLGGGQPQHF. The CDR3 region has the DNA TGTGCCAGCAGCCGGAGTTTGGGGGGAGGACAGCCCCAGCATTTT.

This clonotype has a count of ten or more. This chain links TRBV15 with TRBJ2-5, with D possibly being TRBD1 or TRBD2 (5 bases each). Trimming took 0 bases from V and 1 from J, leaving 9 bases between them. The CDR3 has 15 amino acids. Germline V gene lookup returns CDR1 LNHNV and CDR2 YYDKDF (reference sequence). The CDR3 DNA sequence: TGTGCCACCAGCAGAGATCCGGGGCCCCAAGAGACCCAGTACTTC. Residues: CATSRDPGPQETQYF.

This clonotype was found a few times. The gene calls are TRBV9 and TRBJ1-1; no clear D gene. V lost 3 bases, J lost 5 bases, and 11 bases lay in between. Germline V gene sequence: CDR1 SGDLS, CDR2 YYNGEE. This CDR3 spans 13 amino acids. The CDR3 DNA follows: TGTGCCAGCAGCGCCTCCCGGGATACTGAAGCTTTCTTT. As protein: CASSASRDTEAFF.

J is TRBJ2-5 and V is TRBV11-2, with TRBD2 matching over 8 bases. CDR3 length equals 15 residues. V shed 4 bases and J 10 bases; nucleotides not matched to a gene: 14. The germline V gene encodes CDR1 SGHAT and CDR2 FQNNGV. CDR3 region: CASSYGVGGGFGQYF. The CDR3 bases are TGTGCCAGCAGCTACGGGGTCGGGGGGGGGTTTGGCCAGTACTTC. Full variable domain (outside the CDR3, taken from reference TRBV11-2 and TRBJ2-5): EAGVAQSPRYKIIEKRQSVAFWCNPISGHATLYWYQQILGQGPKLLIQFQNNGVVDDSQLPKDRFSAERLKGVDSTLKIQPAKLEDSAVYLCASSYGVGGGFGQYFGPGTRLLVL.